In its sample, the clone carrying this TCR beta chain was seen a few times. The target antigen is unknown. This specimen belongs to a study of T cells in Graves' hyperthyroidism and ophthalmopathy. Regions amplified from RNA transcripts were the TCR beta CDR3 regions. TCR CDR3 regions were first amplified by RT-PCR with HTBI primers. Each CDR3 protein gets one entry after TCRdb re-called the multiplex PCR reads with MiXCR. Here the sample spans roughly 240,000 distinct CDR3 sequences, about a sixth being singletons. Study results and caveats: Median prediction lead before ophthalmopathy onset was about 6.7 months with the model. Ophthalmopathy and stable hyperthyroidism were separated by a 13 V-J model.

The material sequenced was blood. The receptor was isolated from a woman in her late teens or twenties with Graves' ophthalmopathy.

CDR3 sequence reads: CASSLQEPGNTIYF. CDR3 nucleotide sequence: TGTGCCAGCAGCTTGCAAGAACCGGGAAACACCATATATTTT. The chain combines TRBV7-2 with TRBJ1-3, with D unresolved. The CDR3 loop spans 14 amino acids. CDR1 is SGHTA, CDR2 FQGNSA, per germline. V shed 3 bases and J shed 4 bases, with 10 bases lying between them.